One T cell receptor beta chain is described in this entry. Its antigen remains unidentified. Terminally differentiated effector memory CD45RA+ cells were excluded by CCR7 positive selection of CD45RO-negative cells. These data are taken from a study of shared clonotypes between healthy human individuals. For the study at large: Donors were a couple of women and a few men aged 18 to 49. Each donor's CD4 naive and CD4 memory cells filled three plates apiece, CD8 naive two, and CD8 memory one. Study-level results: Four donors held around 5% of naive CD4 clonotypes in common.

Here immunoSEQ multiplex PCR was the method, and the copy in TCRdb shows in-frame clones only, minus some. The sample includes about 2 million clones, roughly 95% of them seen just once. V gave up 5 bases and J gave up 2 bases, with 12 bases separating them. The V gene's germline CDR1 is MNHEY and CDR2 SVGAGI. CDR3 length: 15 residues. The chain links TRBV6-5 to TRBJ2-2; D possibly corresponds to TRBD1 (6 bases). Sequencing was carried out using naive CD8+ T cells sorted from blood. The sequence came from a man in his late teens or twenties in good health. The CDR3 region has the DNA TGTGCCAGCAGTGCTCTGACAGGCAACACCGGGGAGCTGTTTTTT. This translates into CASSALTGNTGELFF.